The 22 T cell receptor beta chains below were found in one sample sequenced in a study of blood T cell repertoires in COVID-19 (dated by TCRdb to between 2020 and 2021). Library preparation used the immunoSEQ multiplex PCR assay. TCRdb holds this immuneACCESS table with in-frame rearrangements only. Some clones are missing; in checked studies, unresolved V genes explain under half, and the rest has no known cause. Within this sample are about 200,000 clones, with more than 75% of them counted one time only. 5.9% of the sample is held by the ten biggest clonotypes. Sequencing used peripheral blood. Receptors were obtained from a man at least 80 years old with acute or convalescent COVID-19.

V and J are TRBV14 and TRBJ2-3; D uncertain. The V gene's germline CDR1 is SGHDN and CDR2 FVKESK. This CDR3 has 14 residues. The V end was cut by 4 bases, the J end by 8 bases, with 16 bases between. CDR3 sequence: CASSPSLAIGTQYF. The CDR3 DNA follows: TGTGCCAGCAGCCCTAGTTTGGCTATTGGTACGCAGTATTTT.

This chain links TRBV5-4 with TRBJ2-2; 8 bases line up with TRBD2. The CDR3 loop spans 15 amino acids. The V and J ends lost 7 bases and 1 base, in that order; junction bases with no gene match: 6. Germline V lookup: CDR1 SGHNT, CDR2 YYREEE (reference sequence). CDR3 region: CASGRGGENTGELFF. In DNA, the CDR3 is TGTGCCAGCGGACGGGGGGGCGAGAACACCGGGGAGCTGTTTTTT.

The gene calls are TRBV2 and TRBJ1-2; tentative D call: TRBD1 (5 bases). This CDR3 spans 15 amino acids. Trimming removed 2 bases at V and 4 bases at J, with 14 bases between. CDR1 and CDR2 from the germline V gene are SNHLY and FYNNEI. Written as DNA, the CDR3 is TGTGCCAGCAGTGAATCTAGGGGCCGTTCCTATGGCTACACCTTC. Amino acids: CASSESRGRSYGYTF.

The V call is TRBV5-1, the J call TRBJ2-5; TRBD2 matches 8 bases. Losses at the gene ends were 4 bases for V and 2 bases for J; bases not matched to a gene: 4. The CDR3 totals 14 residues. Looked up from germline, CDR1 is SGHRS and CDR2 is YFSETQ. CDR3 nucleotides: TGCGCCAGCAGCCGAACTAGCGGACAAGAGACCCAGTACTTC. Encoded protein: CASSRTSGQETQYF. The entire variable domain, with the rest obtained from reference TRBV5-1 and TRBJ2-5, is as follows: KAGVTQTPRYLIKTRGQQVTLSCSPISGHRSVSWYQQTPGQGLQFLFEYFSETQRNKGNFPGRFSGRQFSNSRSEMNVSTLELGDSALYLCASSRTSGQETQYFGPGTRLLVL.

The CDR3 reads CASSRSTVTGELFF. The CDR3 region has the DNA TGTGCCAGTAGCCGAAGCACGGTCACCGGGGAGCTGTTTTTT. The chain employs TRBV19 and TRBJ2-2; the D is unclear. CDR3 size: 14 residues. Germline V CDR1 and CDR2: LNHDA, SQIVND (reference sequence). The V gene lost 6 bases and the J gene lost 4 bases, with 12 bases spanning the gap.

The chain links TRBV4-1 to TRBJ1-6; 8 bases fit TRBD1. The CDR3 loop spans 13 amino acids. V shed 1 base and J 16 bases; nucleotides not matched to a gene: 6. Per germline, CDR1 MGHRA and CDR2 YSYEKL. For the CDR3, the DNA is TGCGCCAGCAGCCAAGTAGTCCGGGACAGGCTCCACTTT. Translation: CASSQVVRDRLHF.

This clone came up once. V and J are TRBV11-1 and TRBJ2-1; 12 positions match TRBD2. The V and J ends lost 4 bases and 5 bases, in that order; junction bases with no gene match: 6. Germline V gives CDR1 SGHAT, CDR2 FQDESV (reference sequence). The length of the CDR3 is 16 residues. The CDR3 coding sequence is TGTGCCAGCAGCTCTCCTAGCGGGAGGGCACACAATGAGCAGTTCTTC. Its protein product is CASSSPSGRAHNEQFF.

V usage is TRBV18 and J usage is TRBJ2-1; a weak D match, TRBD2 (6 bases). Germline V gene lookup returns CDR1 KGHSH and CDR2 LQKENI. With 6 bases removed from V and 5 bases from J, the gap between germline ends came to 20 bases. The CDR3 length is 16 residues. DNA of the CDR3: TGTGCCAGCTCTCAACAGCGGACTACTATGGACAATGAGCAGTTCTTC. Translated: CASSQQRTTMDNEQFF.

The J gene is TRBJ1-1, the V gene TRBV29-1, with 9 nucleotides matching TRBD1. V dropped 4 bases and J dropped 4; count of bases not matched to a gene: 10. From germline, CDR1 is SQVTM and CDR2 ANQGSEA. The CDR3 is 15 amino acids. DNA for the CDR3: TGCAGCGTTGCGACAGGGGGATCTTATAGCACTGAAGCTTTCTTT. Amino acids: CSVATGGSYSTEAFF.

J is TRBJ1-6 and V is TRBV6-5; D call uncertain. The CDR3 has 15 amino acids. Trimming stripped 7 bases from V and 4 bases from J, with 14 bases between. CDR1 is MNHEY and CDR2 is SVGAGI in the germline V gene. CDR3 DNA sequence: TGTGCCAGCAACGCCGGGAGTACTTATAATTCACCCCTCCACTTT. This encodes CASNAGSTYNSPLHF.

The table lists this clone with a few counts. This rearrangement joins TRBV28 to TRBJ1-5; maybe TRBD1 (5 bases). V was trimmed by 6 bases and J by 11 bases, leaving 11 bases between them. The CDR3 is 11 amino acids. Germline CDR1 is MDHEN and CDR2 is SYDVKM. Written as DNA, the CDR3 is TGTGCCAGCAGCCCCACGGGGGCCCAGCATTTT. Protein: CASSPTGAQHF.

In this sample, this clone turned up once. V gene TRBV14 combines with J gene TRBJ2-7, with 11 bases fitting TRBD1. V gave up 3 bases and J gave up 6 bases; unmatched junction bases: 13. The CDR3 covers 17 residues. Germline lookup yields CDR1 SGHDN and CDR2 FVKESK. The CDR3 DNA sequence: TGTGCCAGCAGCCAGACGTACTGCCGGGACAGGGGGTGCGAGCAGTACGTC. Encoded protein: CASSQTYCRDRGCEQYV.

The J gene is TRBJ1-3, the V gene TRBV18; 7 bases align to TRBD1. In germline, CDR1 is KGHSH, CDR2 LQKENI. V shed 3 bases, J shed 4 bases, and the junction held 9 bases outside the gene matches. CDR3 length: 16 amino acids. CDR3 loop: CASSPRSGTVGNTIYF. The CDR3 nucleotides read TGTGCCAGCTCACCTAGATCCGGGACAGTCGGAAACACCATATATTTT.

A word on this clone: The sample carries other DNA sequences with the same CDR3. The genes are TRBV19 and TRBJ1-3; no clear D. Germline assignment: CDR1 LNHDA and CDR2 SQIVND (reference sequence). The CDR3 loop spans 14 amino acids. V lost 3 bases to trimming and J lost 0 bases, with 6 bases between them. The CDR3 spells CASSISGSGNTIYF. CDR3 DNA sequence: TGTGCCAGTAGTATCTCGGGCTCTGGAAACACCATATATTTT.

Written as DNA, the CDR3 is TGTGCCAGCAGTACCCTGGGACAGGGAAACACCGGGGAGCTGTTTTTT. It codes for CASSTLGQGNTGELFF. The rearrangement links TRBV6-6 to TRBJ2-2; 9 bases align to TRBD1. The CDR3 extends over 16 amino acids. V was clipped by 5 bases and J by 2 bases; unmatched bases: 6. Germline values: CDR1 MNHNY, CDR2 SVGAGI (reference sequence).

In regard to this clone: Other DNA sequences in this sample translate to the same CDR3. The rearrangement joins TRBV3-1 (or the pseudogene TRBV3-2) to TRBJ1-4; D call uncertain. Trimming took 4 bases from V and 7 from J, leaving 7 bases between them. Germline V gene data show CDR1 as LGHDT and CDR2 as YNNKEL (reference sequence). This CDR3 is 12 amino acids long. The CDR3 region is CASSPSGEKLFF. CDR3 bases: TGTGCCAGCAGCCCTTCAGGTGAAAAACTGTTTTTT.

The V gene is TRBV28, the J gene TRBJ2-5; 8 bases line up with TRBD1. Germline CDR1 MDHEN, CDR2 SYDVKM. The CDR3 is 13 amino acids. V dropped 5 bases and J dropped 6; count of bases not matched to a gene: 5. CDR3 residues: CASSGTGRQTQYF. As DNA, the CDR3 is TGTGCCAGCAGTGGGACAGGACGACAGACCCAGTACTTC.

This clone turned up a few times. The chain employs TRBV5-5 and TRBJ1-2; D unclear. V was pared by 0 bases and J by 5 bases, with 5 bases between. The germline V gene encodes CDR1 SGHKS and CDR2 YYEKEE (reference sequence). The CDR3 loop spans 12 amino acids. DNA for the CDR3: TGTGCCAGCAGCTTGGCGGGGTATGGCTACACCTTC. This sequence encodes CASSLAGYGYTF.

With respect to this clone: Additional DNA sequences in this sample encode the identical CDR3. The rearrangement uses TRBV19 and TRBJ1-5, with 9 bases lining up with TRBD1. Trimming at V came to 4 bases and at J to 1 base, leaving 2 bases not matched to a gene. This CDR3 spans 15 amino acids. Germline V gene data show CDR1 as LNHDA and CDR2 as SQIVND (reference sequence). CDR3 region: CASSTGTGSNQPQHF. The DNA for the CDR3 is TGTGCCAGTAGTACCGGGACAGGGAGCAATCAGCCCCAGCATTTT.

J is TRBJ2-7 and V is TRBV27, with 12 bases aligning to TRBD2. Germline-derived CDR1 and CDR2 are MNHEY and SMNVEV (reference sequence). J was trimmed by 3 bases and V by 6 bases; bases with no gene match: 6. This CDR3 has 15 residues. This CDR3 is CASSQGLAGRYEQYF. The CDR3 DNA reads TGTGCCAGCAGCCAAGGACTAGCGGGACGCTACGAGCAGTACTTC.

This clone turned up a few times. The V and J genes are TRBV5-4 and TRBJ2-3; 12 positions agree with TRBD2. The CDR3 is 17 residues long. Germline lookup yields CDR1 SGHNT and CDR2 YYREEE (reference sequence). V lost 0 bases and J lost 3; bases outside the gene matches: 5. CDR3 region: CASSLAGLAGGTDTQYF. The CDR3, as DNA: TGTGCCAGCAGCTTGGCCGGGCTAGCGGGAGGGACAGATACGCAGTATTTT.

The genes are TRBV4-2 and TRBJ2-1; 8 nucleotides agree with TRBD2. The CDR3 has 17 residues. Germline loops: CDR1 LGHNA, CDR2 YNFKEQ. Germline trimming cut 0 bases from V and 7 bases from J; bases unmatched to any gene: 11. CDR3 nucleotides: TGTGCCAGCAGCCAAGAAATGGCATTAGCGGGAATGAATGAGCAGTTCTTC. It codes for CASSQEMALAGMNEQFF.